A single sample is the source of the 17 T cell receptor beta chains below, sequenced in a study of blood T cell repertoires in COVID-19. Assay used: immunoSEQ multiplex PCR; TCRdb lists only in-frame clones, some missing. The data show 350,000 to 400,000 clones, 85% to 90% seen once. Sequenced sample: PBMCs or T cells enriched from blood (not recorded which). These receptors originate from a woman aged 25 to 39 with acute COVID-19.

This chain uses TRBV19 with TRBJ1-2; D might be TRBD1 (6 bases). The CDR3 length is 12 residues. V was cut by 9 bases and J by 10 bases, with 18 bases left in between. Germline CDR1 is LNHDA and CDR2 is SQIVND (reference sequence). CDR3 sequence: CASTQGLNDYTF. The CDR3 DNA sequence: TGTGCCAGCACACAGGGCCTCAATGACTACACCTTC.

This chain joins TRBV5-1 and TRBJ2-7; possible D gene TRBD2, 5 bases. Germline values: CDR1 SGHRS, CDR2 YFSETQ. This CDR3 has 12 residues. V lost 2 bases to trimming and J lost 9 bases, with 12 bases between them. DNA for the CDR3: TGCGCCAGCAGCTTAGAGGGCCTCGGGCAGTACTTC. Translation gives CASSLEGLGQYF.

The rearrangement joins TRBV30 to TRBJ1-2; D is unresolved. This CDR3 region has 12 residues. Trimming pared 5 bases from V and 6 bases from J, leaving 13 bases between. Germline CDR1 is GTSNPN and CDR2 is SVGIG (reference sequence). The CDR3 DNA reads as TGTGCCTGGCGCCCGGGGAGCGATGGCTACACCTTC. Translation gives CAWRPGSDGYTF.

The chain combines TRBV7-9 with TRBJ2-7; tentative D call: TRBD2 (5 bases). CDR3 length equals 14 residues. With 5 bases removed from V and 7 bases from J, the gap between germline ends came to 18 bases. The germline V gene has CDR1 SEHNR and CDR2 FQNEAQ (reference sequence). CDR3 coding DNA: TGTGCCAGCAGCCCGGTTTCGGGAACCTCGGAGCAGTACTTC. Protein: CASSPVSGTSEQYF.

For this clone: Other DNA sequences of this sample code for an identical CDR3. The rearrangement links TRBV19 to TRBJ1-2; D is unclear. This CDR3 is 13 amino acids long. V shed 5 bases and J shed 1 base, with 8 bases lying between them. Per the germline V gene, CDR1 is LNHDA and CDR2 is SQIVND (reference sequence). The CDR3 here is CASSGQINYGYTF. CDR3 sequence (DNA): TGTGCCAGTAGTGGCCAAATTAACTATGGCTACACCTTC.

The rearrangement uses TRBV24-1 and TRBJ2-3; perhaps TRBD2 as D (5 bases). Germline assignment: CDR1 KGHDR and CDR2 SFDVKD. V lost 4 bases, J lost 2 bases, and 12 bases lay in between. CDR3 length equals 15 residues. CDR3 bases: TGTGCCACCAGTGACCCATATCGGGACACAGATACGCAGTATTTT. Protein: CATSDPYRDTDTQYF.

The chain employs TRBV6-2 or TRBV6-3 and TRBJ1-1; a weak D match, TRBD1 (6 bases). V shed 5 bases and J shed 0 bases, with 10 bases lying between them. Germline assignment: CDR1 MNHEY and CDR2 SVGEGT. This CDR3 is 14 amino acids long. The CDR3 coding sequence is TGTGCCAGCAGTCGGACAGCAATGAACACTGAAGCTTTCTTT. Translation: CASSRTAMNTEAFF.

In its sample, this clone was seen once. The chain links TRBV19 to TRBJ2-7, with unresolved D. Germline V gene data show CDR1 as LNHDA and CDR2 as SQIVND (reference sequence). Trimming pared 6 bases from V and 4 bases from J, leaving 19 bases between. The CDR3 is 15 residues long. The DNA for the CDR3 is TGTGCCAGTAGGTCGGCTGCTCTTTGGAGTTACGAGCAGTACTTC. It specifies CASRSAALWSYEQYF.

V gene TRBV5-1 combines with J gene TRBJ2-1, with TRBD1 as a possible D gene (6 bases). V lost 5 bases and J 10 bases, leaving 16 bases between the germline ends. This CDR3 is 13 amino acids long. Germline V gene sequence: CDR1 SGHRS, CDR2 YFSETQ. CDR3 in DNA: TGCGCCAGCAGTAGGGAAAGAGACAGGGAGCAGTTCTTC. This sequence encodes CASSRERDREQFF.

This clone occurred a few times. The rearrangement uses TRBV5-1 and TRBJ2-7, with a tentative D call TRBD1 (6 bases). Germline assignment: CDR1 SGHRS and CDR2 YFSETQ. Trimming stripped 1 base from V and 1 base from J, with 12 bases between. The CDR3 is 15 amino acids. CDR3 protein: CASSLSTGSSYEQYF. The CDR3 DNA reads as TGCGCCAGCAGCTTGAGCACAGGGAGTTCCTACGAGCAGTACTTC.

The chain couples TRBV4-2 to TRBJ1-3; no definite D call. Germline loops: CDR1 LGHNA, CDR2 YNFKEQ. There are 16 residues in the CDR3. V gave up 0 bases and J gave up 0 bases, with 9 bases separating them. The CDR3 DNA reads TGTGCCAGCAGCCAAGATGGCAGTGTCTCTGGAAACACCATATATTTT. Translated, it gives CASSQDGSVSGNTIYF.

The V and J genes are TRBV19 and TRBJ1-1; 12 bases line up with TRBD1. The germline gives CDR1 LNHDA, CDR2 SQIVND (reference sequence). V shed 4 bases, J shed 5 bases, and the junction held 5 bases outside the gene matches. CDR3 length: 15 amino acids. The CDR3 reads CASSRRDRGRTEAFF. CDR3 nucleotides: TGTGCCAGTAGTAGGAGGGACAGGGGGCGGACTGAAGCTTTCTTT.

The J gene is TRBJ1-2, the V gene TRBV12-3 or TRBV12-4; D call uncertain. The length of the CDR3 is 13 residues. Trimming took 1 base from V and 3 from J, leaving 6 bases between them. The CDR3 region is CASSLDRYYGYTF. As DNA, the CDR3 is TGTGCCAGCAGTTTAGACAGATACTATGGCTACACCTTC.

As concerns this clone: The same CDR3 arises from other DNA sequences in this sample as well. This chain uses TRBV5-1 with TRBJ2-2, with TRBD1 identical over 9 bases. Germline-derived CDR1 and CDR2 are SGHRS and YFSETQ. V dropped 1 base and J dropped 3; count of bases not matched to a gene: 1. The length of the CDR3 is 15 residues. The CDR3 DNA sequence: TGCGCCAGCAGCTTGCGGACAGGGGACACCGGGGAGCTGTTTTTT. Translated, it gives CASSLRTGDTGELFF. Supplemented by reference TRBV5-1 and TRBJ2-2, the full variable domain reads KAGVTQTPRYLIKTRGQQVTLSCSPISGHRSVSWYQQTPGQGLQFLFEYFSETQRNKGNFPGRFSGRQFSNSRSEMNVSTLELGDSALYLCASSLRTGDTGELFFGEGSRLTVL.

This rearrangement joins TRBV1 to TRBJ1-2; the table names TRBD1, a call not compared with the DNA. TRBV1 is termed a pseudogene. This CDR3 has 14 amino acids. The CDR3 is CTSSPSEAQGGYTF. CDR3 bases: TGCACCAGCAGCCCGTCAGAAGCCCAGGGAGGCTACACCTTC.

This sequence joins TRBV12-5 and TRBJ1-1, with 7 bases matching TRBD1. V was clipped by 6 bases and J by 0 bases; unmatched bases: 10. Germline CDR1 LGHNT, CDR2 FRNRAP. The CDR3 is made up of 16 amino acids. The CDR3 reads CASGQQGTSMNTEAFF. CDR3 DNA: TGTGCTAGTGGCCAACAGGGGACCTCCATGAACACTGAAGCTTTCTTT.

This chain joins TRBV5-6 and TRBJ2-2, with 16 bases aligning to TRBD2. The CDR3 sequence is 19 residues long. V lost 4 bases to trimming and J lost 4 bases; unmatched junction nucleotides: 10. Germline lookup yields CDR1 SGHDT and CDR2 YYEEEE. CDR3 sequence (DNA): TGTGCCAGCAGCCCGGGACTAGCGGGGGGGCGATGGGGCACCGGGGAGCTGTTTTTT. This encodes CASSPGLAGGRWGTGELFF.